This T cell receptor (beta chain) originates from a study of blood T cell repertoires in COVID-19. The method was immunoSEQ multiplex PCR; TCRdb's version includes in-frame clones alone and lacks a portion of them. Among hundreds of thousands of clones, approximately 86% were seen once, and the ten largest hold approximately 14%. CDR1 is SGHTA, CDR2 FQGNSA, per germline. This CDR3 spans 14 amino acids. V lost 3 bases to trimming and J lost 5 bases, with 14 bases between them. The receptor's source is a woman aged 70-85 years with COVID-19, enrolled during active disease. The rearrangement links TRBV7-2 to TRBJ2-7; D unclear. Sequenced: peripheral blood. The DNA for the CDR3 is TGTGCCAGCAGCTTTATGGGCCGATCCGACGAGCAGTACTTC. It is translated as CASSFMGRSDEQYF.